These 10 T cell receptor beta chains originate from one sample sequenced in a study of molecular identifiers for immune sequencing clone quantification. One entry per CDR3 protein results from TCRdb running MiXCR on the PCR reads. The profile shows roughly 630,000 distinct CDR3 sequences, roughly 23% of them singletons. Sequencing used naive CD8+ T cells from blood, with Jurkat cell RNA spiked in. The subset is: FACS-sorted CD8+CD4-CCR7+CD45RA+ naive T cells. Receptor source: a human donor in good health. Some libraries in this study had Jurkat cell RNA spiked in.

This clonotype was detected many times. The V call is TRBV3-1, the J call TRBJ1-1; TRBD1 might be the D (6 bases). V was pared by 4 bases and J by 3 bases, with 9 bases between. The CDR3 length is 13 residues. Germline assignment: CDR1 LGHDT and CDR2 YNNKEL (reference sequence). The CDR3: CASSRTGYTEAFF. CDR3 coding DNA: TGTGCCAGCAGCCGTACAGGGTACACTGAAGCTTTCTTT.

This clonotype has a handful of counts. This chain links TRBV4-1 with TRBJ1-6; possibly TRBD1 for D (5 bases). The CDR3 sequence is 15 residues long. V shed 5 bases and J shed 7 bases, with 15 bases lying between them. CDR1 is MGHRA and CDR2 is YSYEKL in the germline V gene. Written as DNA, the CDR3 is TGCGCCAGCAGCAAAAGTGGGGGGTCGAATTCACCCCTCCACTTT. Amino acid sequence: CASSKSGGSNSPLHF.

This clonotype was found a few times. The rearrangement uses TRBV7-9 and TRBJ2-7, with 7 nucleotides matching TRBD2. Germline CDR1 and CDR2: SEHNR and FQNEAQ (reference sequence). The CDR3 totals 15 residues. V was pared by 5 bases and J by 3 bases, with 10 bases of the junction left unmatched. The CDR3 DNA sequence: TGTGCCAGCAGCCCCCCCGGGGGGTTGGACTACGAGCAGTACTTC. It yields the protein CASSPPGGLDYEQYF. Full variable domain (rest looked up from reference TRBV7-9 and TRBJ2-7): DTGVSQNPRHKITKRGQNVTFRCDPISEHNRLYWYRQTLGQGPEFLTYFQNEAQLEKSRLLSDRFSAERPKGSFSTLEIQRTEQGDSAMYLCASSPPGGLDYEQYFGPGTRLTVT.

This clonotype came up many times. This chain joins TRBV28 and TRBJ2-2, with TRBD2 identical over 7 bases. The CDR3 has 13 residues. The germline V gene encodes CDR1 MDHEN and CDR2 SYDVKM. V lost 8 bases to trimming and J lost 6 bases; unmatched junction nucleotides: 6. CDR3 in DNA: TGTGCCAGCGGGAGCGGGACGTCCGGGGAGCTGTTTTTT. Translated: CASGSGTSGELFF.

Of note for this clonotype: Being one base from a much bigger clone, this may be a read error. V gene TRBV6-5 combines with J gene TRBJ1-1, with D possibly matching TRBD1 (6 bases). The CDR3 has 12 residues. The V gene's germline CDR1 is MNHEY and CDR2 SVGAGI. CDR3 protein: CASRRTDTVAFF. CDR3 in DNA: TGTGCCAGCAGGCGGACAGACACTGTAGCTTTCTTT.

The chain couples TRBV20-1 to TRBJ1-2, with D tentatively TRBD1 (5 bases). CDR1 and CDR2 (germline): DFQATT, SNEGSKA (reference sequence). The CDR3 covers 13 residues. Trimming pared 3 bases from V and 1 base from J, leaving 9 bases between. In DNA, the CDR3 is TGCAGTGCTAGTGACAGTAGTAACTATGGCTACACCTTC. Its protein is CSASDSSNYGYTF.

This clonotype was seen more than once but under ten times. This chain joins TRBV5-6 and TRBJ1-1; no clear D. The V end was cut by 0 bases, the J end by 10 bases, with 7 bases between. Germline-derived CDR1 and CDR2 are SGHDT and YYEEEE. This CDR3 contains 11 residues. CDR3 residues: CASSLGFVAFF. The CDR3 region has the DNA TGTGCCAGCAGCTTGGGGTTTGTAGCTTTCTTT. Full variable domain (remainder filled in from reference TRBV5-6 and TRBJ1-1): DAGVTQSPTHLIKTRGQQVTLRCSPKSGHDTVSWYQQALGQGPQFIFQYYEEEERQRGNFPDRFSGHQFPNYSSELNVNALLLGDSALYLCASSLGFVAFFGQGTRLTVV.

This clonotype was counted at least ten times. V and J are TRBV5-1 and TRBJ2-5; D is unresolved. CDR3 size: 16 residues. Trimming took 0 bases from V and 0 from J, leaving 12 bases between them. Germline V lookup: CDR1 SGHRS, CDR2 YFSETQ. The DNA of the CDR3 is TGCGCCAGCAGCTTGGAGTCACCATCGTACCAAGAGACCCAGTACTTC. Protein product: CASSLESPSYQETQYF.

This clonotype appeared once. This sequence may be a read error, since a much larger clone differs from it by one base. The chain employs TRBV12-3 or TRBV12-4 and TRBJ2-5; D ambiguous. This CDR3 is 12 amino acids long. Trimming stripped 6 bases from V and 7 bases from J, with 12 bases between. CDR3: CASSKAGVTQYF. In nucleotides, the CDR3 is TGTGCCAGCAGCAAGGCAGGAGTGACCCAGTACTTC.

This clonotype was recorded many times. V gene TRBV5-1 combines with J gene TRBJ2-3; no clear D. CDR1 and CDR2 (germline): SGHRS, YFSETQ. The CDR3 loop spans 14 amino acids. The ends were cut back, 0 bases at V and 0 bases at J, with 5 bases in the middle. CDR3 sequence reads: CASSLVSSTDTQYF. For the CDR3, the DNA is TGCGCCAGCAGCTTGGTTTCGAGCACAGATACGCAGTATTTT.